This T cell receptor (beta chain) appears in the sequencing data of a study of cytomegalovirus exposure and HLA in healthy donors (dated by TCRdb to about 2017). About the study as a whole: An earlier analysis of approximately 640 of the donors reported 250 to 350 Gb of sequence data and approximately 110 million unique TCR beta sequences from 190 million or so T cells. An early release covering 550 to 700 HLA-typed donors comprised around 300 gigabases of sequencing data and tens of millions of unique TCR sequences. Among the approximately 400 genotyped donors, about 85% belonged to the genetic ancestry cluster associated with self-reported Caucasian donors. The study aimed to test whether signatures of past pathogen exposure could be identified by cataloging public T cell receptors. The study used immunosequencing to profile the T cell repertoires of hundreds of subjects and linked those repertoires to cytomegalovirus serostatus. A separate validation cohort of roughly 130 different subjects was used in addition to the roughly 640-subject first cohort. The study combined high-throughput TCR immunosequencing, statistical association of individual TCRs with disease status, and machine learning to predict cytomegalovirus infection status. A later analysis re-analyzed previously published TCR beta repertoires from 660 or so donors and added high-resolution HLA genotyping to study TCR occurrence patterns. Rather than using new phenotypic data, the later analysis identified candidate immune exposures from TCR beta sequences and from how often those sequences occurred across donors. An earlier analysis of approximately 500 of the donors applied high-throughput TCR beta sequencing to assess whether each TCR beta V gene segment acted as functional or pseudogenic. Donor age, sex, ethnicity and CMV serostatus were collected together with the repertoire data. A later genetic analysis took genome-wide SNP genotypes for about 55% of the 666 donors and used that subset as a discovery cohort. Every repertoire in the discovery cohort had been generated on one and the same sequencing platform. HLA typing included class I and class II loci at four-digit resolution. Typing coverage differed by locus: A, B, C, DRB1 and DQB1 were typed in about 629-630 donors, DQA1 in 500 to 550, DPA1 in approximately 610, and DPB1 in roughly 470. Because of strong linkage in the cohort, roughly five DR-DQ haplotypes were treated as single units for association and clustering. Among 350 to 400 genotyped donors of the cohort, an average of approximately 240,000 unique TCR beta nucleotide sequences were sequenced per donor, approximately 20% of them non-productive.

In its sample, this clone was seen once. It lacks a known antigen. Nothing much larger sits one base from this clone, and base qualities are not available. The cohort comprised some 680 healthy bone marrow donors. At the time of sampling, all cohort members were nominally healthy, though unrecorded immune exposures were likely present. The donor was CMV seronegative and was included in the group of 352 seronegative cohort members. A peripheral blood sample was collected from each donor, and TCR beta sequencing was performed on peripheral blood mononuclear cells. The Qiagen DNeasy Blood Extraction Kit was used to extract genomic DNA from the blood cell samples. The library was built by means of the immunoSEQ multiplex PCR assay. The multiplex PCR relied on a mix of 60 forward primers for TCR Vbeta segments and 13 reverse primers for TCR Jbeta segments. A multiplex PCR assay on genomic DNA amplified the CDR3 region of rearranged TCR beta genes. Amplified TCR beta libraries were sequenced as 87-base-pair reads on the Illumina HiSeq System. The authors processed their data as follows. A later analysis tallied tens of millions of unique TCR beta chains across the 666 repertoires, and approximately 9.9 million of those chains were shared by two or more donors. To remove PCR and sequencing errors, raw reads were error-corrected and collapsed into unique sequences using a nearest-neighbor algorithm that merged closely related sequences. CDR3 sequences were aligned to IMGT reference sequences to assign V, D and J gene segments. Each retained sequence needed at least a six-nucleotide match to both a V gene segment and a J gene segment. A rearrangement counted as productive if the CDR3 had no stop codons and remained in frame with V and J, and every other rearrangement counted as non-productive. CDR3 was defined according to IMGT convention as the region running from the second conserved V-encoded cysteine to the conserved J-encoded phenylalanine. Sequences without an unambiguous match to a single V gene segment were excluded from the earlier analysis of 450 to 750 of the donors. In an earlier analysis of approximately 500 of the donors, a V segment was called functional when productive rearrangements were above 56.7%, and segregating when the standard deviation between donors exceeded 5%. A statistical classification framework was built to diagnose cytomegalovirus status from the catalog of TCR beta chain sequences. In a later analysis, V and J genes were assigned by comparing TCR nucleotide sequences against IMGT/GENE-DB human TR gene sequences. The TCRdist pipeline was used in a later analysis to assign CDR3 sequences and most-parsimonious VDJ recombination scenarios. In a later analysis, every TCR beta chain was defined by the combination of its CDR3 amino acid sequence and its V-gene family, and reads without a unique V-gene family were dropped. As a way to deal with suspected cross-contamination and a sequencing artifact, a later analysis dropped nearly 600 nucleotide sequences that were highly shared and had low generation probability. In a later analysis, a clonal expansion index was calculated for each public chain from normalized within-repertoire ranks of inferred template counts. In a later analysis, generation probabilities were computed using a VDJ recombination model fitted to out-of-frame rearrangements, and the results were checked against IGoR. In a later analysis, TCR-TCR, TCR-HLA and TCR-CMV co-occurrence was scored with hypergeometric tests, and a repertoire-size bias correction was applied to TCR pairs. A later analysis estimated false discovery rates by permuting HLA or CMV assignments 20 times. In a later analysis, co-occurring TCRs were grouped using DBSCAN, and TCRdist sequence similarity was added for clustering within HLA-allele-positive subsets. Repertoires with fewer than 30,000 or more than 120,000 public chains, plus five repertoires with anomalous nucleotide sharing, were excluded from co-occurrence clustering. In its TCRdb copy, this immuneACCESS table keeps in-frame sequences only and misses some clones. Where compared with another copy, unresolved V genes explain less than half of these, and the others have no known cause. V and J calls and clone size are copied from that table; D and trimming were computed from the DNA. The table for this sample lists around 150,000 clones; approximately 65% of them were counted only once. 6.5% of the sample is held by the ten biggest clonotypes.

General study outcomes and caveats: Presence/absence analyses assumed roughly uniform sequencing depth across donors, an assumption that may not hold. The earlier analysis of 587 of the donors excluded 15 to 20 rarely observed V segments, including chromosome 9 orphons, because counts were too low. Because the 87-base-pair reads could not distinguish some IMGT-functional V segments, including TRBV6-2 and TRBV6-3, those segments were excluded. According to the authors, the approach could potentially be generalized to other disease states and immunological phenotypes. A few of the identified cytomegalovirus-associated TCR beta chains were confirmed in vitro to be specific for cytomegalovirus antigens. A total of roughly 160 TCR beta chains were listed by the study as associated with cytomegalovirus. Correlated functional status among segregating V segments might reflect linkage disequilibrium, but an unknown experimental factor could not be ruled out. In both the original and validation cohorts, the classifier was reported to diagnose cytomegalovirus status with high specificity and sensitivity. An earlier analysis of 587 of the donors showed that most TCR beta V segments appeared in productive rearrangements either about 87% or about 30% of the time, which broadly matched IMGT annotations. Immune exposure information for the cohort was limited to CMV serostatus. In this cohort, only TCR beta chains were sequenced, and detectable features were limited by the absence of alpha or paired-chain data. Strong co-occurrence of HLA alleles, especially DR and DQ, made assigning TCR associations to individual alleles difficult. While some public TCRs were present in many individuals, most TCR sequences turned up only very rarely across donors. An association between a missense DCLRE1C variant and V-gene and J-gene trimming of TCR beta chains was found in a later genetic analysis and replicated in an independent cohort. A later analysis found that HLA-associated TCR beta chains were more clonally expanded and had lower generation probabilities than equally common non-associated chains. A further reported finding was that TCR beta sequences accurately predicted the HLA-A and HLA-B alleles for most subjects in the first cohort. A later analysis associated 16,951 TCR beta sequences with specific HLA alleles at a false discovery rate of 0.05. The sequencing pipeline was judged likely to have produced a cluster of highly shared sequence variants as a technical artifact. In a later analysis, several top co-occurrence clusters were reported to appear linked to parvovirus B19, influenza, CMV and Epstein-Barr virus. According to a later genetic analysis, donors in an Asian-associated ancestry cluster had fewer N-insertions in productive TCRs than the approximately 610-donor mean. In a later analysis, most CMV-associated TCR beta chains were found to appear HLA-restricted, with HLA associations seemingly driven largely by CMV exposure. A later analysis found that TCR association rates varied across HLA loci, with DRB1 alleles showing the most associated TCRs and HLA-C alleles the fewest. Because HLA typing was unavailable for some donors at each locus, only the typed subset was used in association tests.

CDR1 and CDR2 (SGHTA, FQGNSA) derive from the germline V gene. V is shortened by 2 bases, J by 8 bases, and the region joining them spans 18 bases. The cysteine opens and the phenylalanine closes a CDR3 of 15 amino acids. The CDR3 DNA has 45 bases and is translated from base 1. This TCR was recovered from a woman aged 60-70 years in good health and CMV-seronegative. The rearranged segments are TRBV7-2 and TRBJ1-2; the D gene is possibly TRBD1, with 6 bases matching. Sequencing input: PBMCs. The CDR3 protein: CASSLPVHSGVGYTF. The DNA sequence follows: TGTGCCAGCAGCTTACCGGTGCATTCAGGGGTGGGCTACACCTTC.